Given below is one T cell receptor (beta chain) in context. Its antigen is currently unknown. Assay used: immunoSEQ multiplex PCR; TCRdb lists only in-frame clones, some missing. Of over 70,000 clones listed, around 90% are singletons. CDR3 size: 13 residues. Trimming removed 3 bases from V and 4 bases from J, with 8 bases in between. Germline CDR1 is SGDLS and CDR2 is YYNGEE. This sample was included in a study of OX40 agonist ivuxolimab in advanced cancers. Study details: The patients' treatment was ivuxolimab, an agonistic anti-OX40 (CD134) antibody. Eligibility admitted prior anti-PD-1, anti-PD-L1 or anti-CTLA-4 therapy; about 40% had some. Study results and limitations: Averaging showed that CD8+ T cells had more expanded clones than CD4+ did.

The chain uses TRBV9 and TRBJ2-1, with D perhaps being TRBD1 or TRBD2 (5 bases each). This specimen consisted of CD4+ or CD8+ T cells sorted from blood, obtained in a trial of the OX40 agonist ivuxolimab. The source of this sequence is an adult with an advanced solid tumor such as melanoma, head and neck, liver or kidney cancer. CDR3 in DNA: TGTGCCAGCAGCGAGGGGAGTTACAATGAGCAGTTCTTC. Its protein is CASSEGSYNEQFF.